Sequencing of this T cell receptor beta chain was carried out in a study of immune cell composition in non-small cell lung cancer. Produced via immunoSEQ multiplex PCR; TCRdb's table is partial and in-frame only. Altogether about 1,800 clones are present, 80% being singletons, with the ten largest covering 9.9%. The CDR3 has 17 residues. Trimming took off 4 bases at V and 0 bases at J, with 17 bases between the two ends. Per the germline V gene, CDR1 is SGHRS and CDR2 is YFSETQ. This chain uses TRBV5-1 with TRBJ1-3; D is unresolved. The material sequenced was lung tumor tissue. The TCR originated in a human donor with non-small cell lung cancer. CDR3 sequence (DNA): TGCGCCAGCAGCCCCACAAGTCGGGTCACCTCTGGAAACACCATATATTTT. Protein sequence: CASSPTSRVTSGNTIYF.